The T cell receptor (beta chain) under discussion was sequenced for a study of blood T cell repertoires in COVID-19. In the study overall: Some COVID-19 samples were acute and others convalescent; all came from the United States, Italy and Spain. Sources were T cells, B-cell-depleted T cells, or PBMCs; the material itself was cDNA or gDNA.

Original analysis: Amplifying reference gene primers gave estimates of nucleated cell counts. Produced via immunoSEQ multiplex PCR; TCRdb's table is partial and in-frame only. For V, J and clone size, that table is used; D and trimming come from the DNA. This sample has 120,000 to 150,000 clones, with about 90% found just once. This clone was counted only a few times. Germline V CDR1 and CDR2: MDHEN, SYDVKM. This CDR3 comprises 17 residues. V lost 2 bases and J lost 8; bases outside the gene matches: 17. The chain has TRBV28 and TRBJ1-1; the match to TRBD1 covers 7 bases. What was sequenced was peripheral blood. This sequence was found in an older woman with acute or convalescent COVID-19. In DNA, the CDR3 is TGTGCCAGCAGTTTAATCGGCCCTGGGACAGATGGGGGGGAAGCTTTCTTT. Amino acids: CASSLIGPGTDGGEAFF.